This TCR beta chain is from a study of blood T cell repertoires in COVID-19. Trimming at V came to 5 bases and at J to 10 bases, leaving 6 bases not matched to a gene. This CDR3 spans 14 amino acids. Germline V lookup: CDR1 SGHTA, CDR2 FQGNSA. Remarks on this clone: Other DNA variants within this sample encode the same CDR3.

Enrolment of Seattle patients took place during active infection, and they were followed longitudinally. Data came from immunoSEQ multiplex PCR; TCRdb stores just in-frame clones and leaves some out. The data contain some 130,000 clones, around 89% of them singletons. The sequence was collected from a man in his fifties or sixties with COVID-19, enrolled during active disease. The V and J genes are TRBV7-2 and TRBJ2-1, with TRBD1 matching 12 bases. Material: peripheral blood. The CDR3: CASSPGTGGSEQFF. In DNA, the CDR3 is TGTGCCAGCAGCCCCGGGACAGGGGGCAGCGAGCAGTTCTTC. Filled out from reference TRBV7-2 and TRBJ2-1, the complete variable domain reads GAGVSQSPSNKVTEKGKDVELRCDPISGHTALYWYRQSLGQGLEFLIYFQGNSAPDKSGLPSDRFSAERTGGSVSTLTIQRTQQEDSAVYLCASSPGTGGSEQFFGPGTRLTVL.